This T cell receptor (beta chain) is drawn from a study of Ad26.COV2.S vaccination and SARS-CoV-2 variants. Across the study: The donor belonged to the COV1001 Ad26.COV2.S trial arm.

Concerning this clone itself: Its antigen is currently unknown.

Whole-study findings and limits: Vaccinated and placebo-treated recipients had similar non-spike TCR breadth.

CDR1 is KGHSH and CDR2 is LQKENI in the germline V gene. The CDR3 is 16 residues long. Trimming removed 2 bases from V and 3 bases from J, with 14 bases in between. Produced via immunoSEQ multiplex PCR; TCRdb's table is partial and in-frame only. The sample lists 400,000 to 450,000 clones, 75% to 95% occurring once. Treatment defined: around 19 received Ad26.COV2.S at low or high dose, single or two shots; about five received placebo; per-sample allocation not given. At day 63 after the first vaccine or placebo injection, samples were drawn. The rearrangement uses TRBV18 and TRBJ2-1, with D perhaps matching TRBD2 (5 bases). Sequenced material: peripheral blood, taken in a trial of Ad26.COV2.S vaccine versus placebo. The source of this sequence is a person aged 18 to 59 who received the Ad26.COV2.S COVID-19 vaccine or a placebo. The CDR3 DNA is TGTGCCAGCTCACCAACTTCCGAGGGTCTCTACAATGAGCAGTTCTTC. As protein: CASSPTSEGLYNEQFF. The variable domain in full, completed from reference TRBV18 and TRBJ2-1, reads NAGVMQNPRHLVRRRGQEARLRCSPMKGHSHVYWYRQLPEEGLKFMVYLQKENIIDESGMPKERFSAEFPKEGPSILRIQQVVRGDSAAYFCASSPTSEGLYNEQFFGPGTRLTVL.